Below, 16 T cell receptor beta chains from the same sample are listed, as sequenced in a study of cytomegalovirus exposure and HLA in healthy donors. Method: immunoSEQ multiplex PCR; TCRdb's copy keeps in-frame clones and lacks some. Found here are 250,000 or so clones, over 75% of them singletons; the top ten hold 12%. The sample consisted of PBMCs. Every receptor here comes from a man younger than 30 in good health and CMV-seropositive.

The chain uses TRBV6-5 and TRBJ2-2, with a weak D call TRBD2 (7 bases). The CDR3 extends over 16 amino acids. Germline CDR1 and CDR2: MNHEY and SVGAGI. V lost 0 bases, J lost 3 bases, and 11 bases lay in between. This CDR3 reads CASSYSRGRYTGELFF. In DNA, the CDR3 is TGTGCCAGCAGTTACTCGCGGGGGCGGTACACCGGGGAGCTGTTTTTT.

The chain combines TRBV2 with TRBJ1-1; 12 bases agree with TRBD1. J was trimmed by 4 bases and V by 6 bases; bases with no gene match: 9. Germline assignment: CDR1 SNHLY and CDR2 FYNNEI. The CDR3 totals 16 residues. CDR3: CASRPGQGAPVTEAFF. CDR3 coding DNA: TGTGCCAGCAGGCCGGGACAGGGGGCCCCGGTCACTGAAGCTTTCTTT.

This clone was seen just once. V and J are TRBV5-1 and TRBJ1-1, with a possible D match to TRBD1 (5 bases). The CDR3 length is 14 residues. The germline V and J ends were trimmed by 5 bases and 2 bases, with 13 bases remaining between them. CDR1 SGHRS and CDR2 YFSETQ come from the germline V gene. The CDR3 region has the DNA TGCGCCAGCAGTAGAGGGGCGGGAAACACTGAAGCTTTCTTT. It encodes CASSRGAGNTEAFF.

This chain joins TRBV9 and TRBJ2-6; the D gene is possibly TRBD1 (6 bases). V gave up 3 bases and J gave up 2 bases, with 12 bases separating them. This CDR3 comprises 16 residues. CDR1 and CDR2 (germline): SGDLS, YYNGEE. In DNA, the CDR3 is TGTGCCAGCAGCGCTTACAGGGAACCTGGGGCCAACGTCCTGACTTTC. It encodes CASSAYREPGANVLTF.

This CDR3 is CASSFVGSGLAGKIEQYF. The CDR3, as DNA: TGTGCCAGCAGTTTCGTCGGGTCTGGGCTAGCGGGAAAGATCGAGCAGTACTTC. The gene calls are TRBV28 and TRBJ2-7, with 9 positions matching TRBD2. Germline V gives CDR1 MDHEN, CDR2 SYDVKM. CDR3 length: 18 amino acids. V shed 3 bases, J shed 6 bases, and the junction held 18 bases outside the gene matches.

The rearrangement uses TRBV5-6 and TRBJ1-2; no clear D gene. The germline V gene encodes CDR1 SGHDT and CDR2 YYEEEE. This CDR3 comprises 13 residues. The germline V and J ends were trimmed by 6 bases and 2 bases, with 11 bases remaining between them. The CDR3 here is CASTPRQNYGYTF. The CDR3 nucleotides are TGTGCCAGCACCCCGCGGCAGAACTATGGCTACACCTTC.

The chain joins TRBV7-9 to TRBJ2-7, with D perhaps TRBD2 (5 bases). The CDR3 covers 14 residues. Per germline, CDR1 SEHNR and CDR2 FQNEAQ (reference sequence). Trimming removed 9 bases from V and 2 bases from J, with 17 bases in between. The CDR3 loop reads CASSVAARTYEQYF. The CDR3 nucleotides are TGTGCCAGTAGCGTTGCTGCGCGGACCTACGAGCAGTACTTC.

V gene TRBV5-1 combines with J gene TRBJ2-7; D possibly corresponds to TRBD1 (5 bases). The germline V gene has CDR1 SGHRS and CDR2 YFSETQ. Between the trimmed V and J ends, which lost 2 bases and 4 bases, there was a span of 13 bases. CDR3 length: 14 amino acids. CDR3 in DNA: TGCGCCAGCAGCTTAGGCAGGGCGAAGTACGAGCAGTACTTC. This gives the protein CASSLGRAKYEQYF.

This clone has more than one count but fewer than ten. This sequence joins TRBV9 and TRBJ1-1; D is unresolved. This CDR3 contains 11 residues. CDR1 and CDR2 (germline): SGDLS, YYNGEE. Trimming took 3 bases from V and 8 from J, leaving 8 bases between them. CDR3 bases: TGTGCCAGCAGCGGGCTCAGGGAAGCTTTCTTT. Amino acids: CASSGLREAFF.

This clone is a singleton in its sample. The genes are TRBV27 and TRBJ2-1; 10 nucleotides line up with TRBD2. After removal of 5 bases from V and 0 bases from J, the junction contained 7 bases not matched to a gene. CDR1 MNHEY and CDR2 SMNVEV come from the germline V gene (reference sequence). This CDR3 has 17 residues. The CDR3 coding sequence is TGTGCCAGCAGTCAAATGACTAGCGGGCACTCCTACAATGAGCAGTTCTTC. Translated, it gives CASSQMTSGHSYNEQFF.

The genes are TRBV13 and TRBJ1-2, with D unclear. V lost 5 bases and J lost 7, with 14 bases in between. This CDR3 is 13 amino acids long. In germline, CDR1 is PRHDT, CDR2 FYEKMQ (reference sequence). This CDR3 reads CASSPRNPSGYTF. DNA of the CDR3: TGTGCCAGCAGCCCCCGGAATCCCTCTGGCTACACCTTC.

The rearrangement joins TRBV6-5 to TRBJ1-4; D remains ambiguous. The CDR3 has 13 amino acids. Germline assignment: CDR1 MNHEY and CDR2 SVGAGI. V was clipped by 4 bases and J by 7 bases, with 10 bases between them. CDR3 protein: CASSWALGEKLFF. The CDR3 bases are TGTGCCAGCAGTTGGGCCCTTGGTGAAAAACTGTTTTTT.

The gene calls are TRBV30 and TRBJ1-5; unclear D gene. Trimming cost V 4 bases and J 4 bases, with 11 bases left between them. Germline V gene lookup returns CDR1 GTSNPN and CDR2 SVGIG (reference sequence). The CDR3 sequence is 13 residues long. CDR3 nucleotides: TGTGCCTGGACTTCCCGGCCGAATCAGCCCCAGCATTTT. Its translation: CAWTSRPNQPQHF.

The J gene is TRBJ2-1, the V gene TRBV9, with D possibly TRBD1 on 5 matching bases. V was clipped by 0 bases and J by 4 bases, with 14 bases between them. The CDR3 sequence is 16 residues long. Germline CDR1 and CDR2: SGDLS and YYNGEE. The CDR3: CASSVVIDSTYNEQFF. The CDR3, as DNA: TGTGCCAGCAGCGTAGTAATTGACAGTACTTACAATGAGCAGTTCTTC.

The chain links TRBV4-1 to TRBJ2-7; no reliable D call. Germline assignment: CDR1 MGHRA and CDR2 YSYEKL. The CDR3 has 14 residues. The V and J ends lost 1 base and 0 bases respectively, with 7 bases between them. This CDR3 reads CASSQVTISYEQYF. The CDR3, as DNA: TGCGCCAGCAGCCAAGTTACGATCTCCTACGAGCAGTACTTC.

This chain uses TRBV28 with TRBJ2-7; 8 bases map to TRBD2. V lost 5 bases and J lost 0; bases outside the gene matches: 9. This CDR3 spans 16 amino acids. Germline V gene data show CDR1 as MDHEN and CDR2 as SYDVKM. The CDR3 protein is CASSGPGSGGSYEQYF. In DNA form, the CDR3 reads TGTGCCAGCAGTGGGCCGGGGAGCGGGGGCTCCTACGAGCAGTACTTC.